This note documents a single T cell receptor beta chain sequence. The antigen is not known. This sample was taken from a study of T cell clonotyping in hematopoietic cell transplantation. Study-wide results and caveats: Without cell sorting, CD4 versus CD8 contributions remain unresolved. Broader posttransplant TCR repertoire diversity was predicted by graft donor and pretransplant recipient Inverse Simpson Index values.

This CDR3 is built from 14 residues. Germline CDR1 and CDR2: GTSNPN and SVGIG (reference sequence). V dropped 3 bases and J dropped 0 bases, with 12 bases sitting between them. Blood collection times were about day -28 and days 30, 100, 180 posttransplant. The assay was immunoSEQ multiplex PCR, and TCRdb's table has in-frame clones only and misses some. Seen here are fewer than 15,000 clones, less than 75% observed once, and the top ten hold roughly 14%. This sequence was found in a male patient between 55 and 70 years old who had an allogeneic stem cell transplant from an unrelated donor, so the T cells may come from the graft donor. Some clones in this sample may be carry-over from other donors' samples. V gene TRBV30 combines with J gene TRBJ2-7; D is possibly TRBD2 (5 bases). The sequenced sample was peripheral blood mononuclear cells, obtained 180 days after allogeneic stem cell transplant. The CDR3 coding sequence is TGTGCCTGGAGGGACCTGGGGAGCTCCTACGAGCAGTACTTC. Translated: CAWRDLGSSYEQYF. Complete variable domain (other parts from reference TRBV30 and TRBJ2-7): SQTIHQWPATLVQPVGSPLSLECTVEGTSNPNLYWYRQAAGRGLQLLFYSVGIGQISSEVPQNLSASRPQDRQFILSSKKLLLSDSGFYLCAWRDLGSSYEQYFGPGTRLTVT.